This T cell receptor (beta chain) was captured in a study of response to subunit inactivated influenza vaccine. Regarding the study as a whole: New T cells are recruited in small numbers by each seasonal influenza vaccination, according to the authors' suggestion.

This clonotype was seen many times. Its antigen is unknown. TCRdb re-derived calls from the RT-PCR reads in MiXCR, one entry per CDR3 protein. The sample gives under 200,000 distinct CDR3 sequences, under 13% of which show up once; roughly 12% is in the top ten. Germline V gene lookup returns CDR1 MNHNS and CDR2 SASEGT. The V and J ends lost 2 bases and 5 bases respectively, with 18 bases between them. The CDR3 covers 16 residues. The starting material was non-naive T cells sorted from PBMCs, obtained roughly 45 days after vaccination. The chain carries TRBV6-1 and TRBJ1-2; D unclear. The receptor comes from a man between 45 and 60 years old who received an inactivated influenza vaccine. CDR3 DNA sequence: TGTGCCAGCAGTGAAAGCGCAGGAACCCCTTGGTATGGCTACACCTTC. Translating it yields CASSESAGTPWYGYTF.